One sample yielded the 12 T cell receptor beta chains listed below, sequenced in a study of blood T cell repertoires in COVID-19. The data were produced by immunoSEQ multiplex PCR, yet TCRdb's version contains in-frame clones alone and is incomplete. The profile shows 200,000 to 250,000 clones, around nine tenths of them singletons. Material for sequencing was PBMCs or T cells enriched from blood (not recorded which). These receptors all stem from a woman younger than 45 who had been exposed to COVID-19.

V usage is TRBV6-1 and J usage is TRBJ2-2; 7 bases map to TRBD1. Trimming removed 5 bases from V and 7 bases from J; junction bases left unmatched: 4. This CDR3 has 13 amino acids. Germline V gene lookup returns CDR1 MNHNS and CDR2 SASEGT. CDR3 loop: CASSPGTVGELFF. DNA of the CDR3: TGTGCCAGCAGTCCCGGGACAGTCGGGGAGCTGTTTTTT.

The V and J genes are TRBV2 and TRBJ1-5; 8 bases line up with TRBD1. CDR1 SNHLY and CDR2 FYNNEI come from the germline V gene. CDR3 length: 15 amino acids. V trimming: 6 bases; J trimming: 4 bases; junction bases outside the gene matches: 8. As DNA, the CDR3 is TGTGCCAGCAGAGGACAGGGTTCGAGGAATCAGCCCCAGCATTTT. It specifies CASRGQGSRNQPQHF.

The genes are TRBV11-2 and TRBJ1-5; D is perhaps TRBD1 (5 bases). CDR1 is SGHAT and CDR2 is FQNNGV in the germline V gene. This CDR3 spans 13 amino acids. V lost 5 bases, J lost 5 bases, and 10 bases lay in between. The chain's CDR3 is CASSGGGDQPQHF. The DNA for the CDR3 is TGTGCCAGCAGCGGGGGAGGGGATCAGCCCCAGCATTTT.

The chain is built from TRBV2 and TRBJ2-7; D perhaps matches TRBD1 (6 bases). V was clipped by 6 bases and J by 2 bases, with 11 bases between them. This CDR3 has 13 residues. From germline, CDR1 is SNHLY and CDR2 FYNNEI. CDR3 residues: CASREDRAYEQYF. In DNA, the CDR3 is TGTGCCAGCAGGGAGGACAGAGCCTACGAGCAGTACTTC.

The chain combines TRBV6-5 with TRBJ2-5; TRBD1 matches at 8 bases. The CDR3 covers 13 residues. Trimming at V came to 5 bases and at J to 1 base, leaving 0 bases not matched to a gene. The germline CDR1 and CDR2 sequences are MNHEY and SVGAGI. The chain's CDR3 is CASSTGGQETQYF. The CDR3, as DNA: TGTGCCAGCAGTACAGGGGGCCAAGAGACCCAGTACTTC.

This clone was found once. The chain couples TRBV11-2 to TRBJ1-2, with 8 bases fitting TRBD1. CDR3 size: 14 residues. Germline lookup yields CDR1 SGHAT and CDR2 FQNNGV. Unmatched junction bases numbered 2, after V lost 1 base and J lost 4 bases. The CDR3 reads CASSLVGTGYGYTF. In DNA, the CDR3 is TGTGCCAGCAGCTTAGTCGGGACAGGCTATGGCTACACCTTC. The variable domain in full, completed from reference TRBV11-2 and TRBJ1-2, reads EAGVAQSPRYKIIEKRQSVAFWCNPISGHATLYWYQQILGQGPKLLIQFQNNGVVDDSQLPKDRFSAERLKGVDSTLKIQPAKLEDSAVYLCASSLVGTGYGYTFGSGTRLTVV.

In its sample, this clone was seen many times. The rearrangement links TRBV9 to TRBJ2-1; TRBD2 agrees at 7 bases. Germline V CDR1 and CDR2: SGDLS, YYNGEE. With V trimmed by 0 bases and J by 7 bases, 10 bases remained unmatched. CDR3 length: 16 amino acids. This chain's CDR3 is CASSVAWAGAGNEQFF. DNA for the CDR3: TGTGCCAGCAGCGTAGCTTGGGCGGGAGCTGGGAATGAGCAGTTCTTC.

CDR3 loop: CASSPRGAPGAKNIQYF. CDR3 bases: TGTGCCAGTAGCCCCCGGGGGGCCCCAGGGGCCAAAAACATTCAGTACTTC. The rearrangement links TRBV19 to TRBJ2-4; a possible D gene is TRBD2 (7 bases). Between the trimmed V and J ends, which lost 6 bases and 1 base, there was a span of 19 bases. The CDR3 is 17 residues long. Germline CDR1 reads LNHDA; CDR2 reads SQIVND (reference sequence).

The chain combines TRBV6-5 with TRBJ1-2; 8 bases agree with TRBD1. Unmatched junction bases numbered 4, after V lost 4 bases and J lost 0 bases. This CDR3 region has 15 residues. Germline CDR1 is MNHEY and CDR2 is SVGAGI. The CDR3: CASSSDRAANYGYTF. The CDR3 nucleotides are TGTGCCAGCAGTTCGGACAGGGCAGCTAACTATGGCTACACCTTC.

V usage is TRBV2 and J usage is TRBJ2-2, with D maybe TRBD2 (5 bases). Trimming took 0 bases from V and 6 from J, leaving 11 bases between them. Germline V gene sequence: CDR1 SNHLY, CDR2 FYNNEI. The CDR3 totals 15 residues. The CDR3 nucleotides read TGTGCCAGCAGTGAAGCGATGCGGGCGGCCGGGGAGCTGTTTTTT. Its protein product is CASSEAMRAAGELFF.

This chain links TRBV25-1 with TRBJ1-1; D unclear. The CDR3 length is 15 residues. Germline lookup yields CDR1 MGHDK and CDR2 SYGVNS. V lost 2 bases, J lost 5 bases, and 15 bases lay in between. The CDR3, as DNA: TGTGCCAGCAGTGAACTAGCTCGAGGACGGACTGAAGCTTTCTTT. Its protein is CASSELARGRTEAFF.

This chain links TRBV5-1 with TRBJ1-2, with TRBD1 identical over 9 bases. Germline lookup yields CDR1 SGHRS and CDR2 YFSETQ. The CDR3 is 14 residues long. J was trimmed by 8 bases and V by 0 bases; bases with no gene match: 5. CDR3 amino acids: CASSLGTGEQGYTF. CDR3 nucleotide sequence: TGCGCCAGCAGCTTGGGGACAGGGGAGCAAGGCTACACCTTC. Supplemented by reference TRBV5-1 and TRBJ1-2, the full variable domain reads KAGVTQTPRYLIKTRGQQVTLSCSPISGHRSVSWYQQTPGQGLQFLFEYFSETQRNKGNFPGRFSGRQFSNSRSEMNVSTLELGDSALYLCASSLGTGEQGYTFGSGTRLTVV.